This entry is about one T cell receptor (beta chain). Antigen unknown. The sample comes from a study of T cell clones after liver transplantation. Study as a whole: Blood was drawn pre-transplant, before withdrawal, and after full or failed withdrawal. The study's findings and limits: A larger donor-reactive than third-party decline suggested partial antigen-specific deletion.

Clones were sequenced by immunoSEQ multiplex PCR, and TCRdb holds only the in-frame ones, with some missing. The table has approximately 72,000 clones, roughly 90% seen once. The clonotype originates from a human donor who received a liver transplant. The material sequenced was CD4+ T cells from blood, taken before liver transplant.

CDR3 DNA sequence: TGCAGCATATTCACAGATACGCAGTATTTT. Protein sequence: CSIFTDTQYF. This chain joins TRBV29-1 and TRBJ2-3; D call uncertain. The germline V and J ends were trimmed by 8 bases and 2 bases, with 5 bases remaining between them. Germline lookup yields CDR1 SQVTM and CDR2 ANQGSEA. The CDR3 runs to 10 residues.